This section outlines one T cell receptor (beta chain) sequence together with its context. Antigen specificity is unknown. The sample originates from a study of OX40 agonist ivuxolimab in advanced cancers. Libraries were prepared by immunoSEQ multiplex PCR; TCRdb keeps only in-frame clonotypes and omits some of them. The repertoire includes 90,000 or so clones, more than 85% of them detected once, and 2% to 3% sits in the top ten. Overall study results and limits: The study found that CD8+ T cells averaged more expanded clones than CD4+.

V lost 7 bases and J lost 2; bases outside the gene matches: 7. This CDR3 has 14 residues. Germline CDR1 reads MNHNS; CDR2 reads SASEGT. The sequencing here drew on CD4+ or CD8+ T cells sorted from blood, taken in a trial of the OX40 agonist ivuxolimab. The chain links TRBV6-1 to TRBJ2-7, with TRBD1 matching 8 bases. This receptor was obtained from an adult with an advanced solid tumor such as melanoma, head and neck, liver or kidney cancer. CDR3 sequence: CASMSDRAAYEQYF. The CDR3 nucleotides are TGTGCCAGCATGTCGGACAGGGCAGCCTACGAGCAGTACTTC.